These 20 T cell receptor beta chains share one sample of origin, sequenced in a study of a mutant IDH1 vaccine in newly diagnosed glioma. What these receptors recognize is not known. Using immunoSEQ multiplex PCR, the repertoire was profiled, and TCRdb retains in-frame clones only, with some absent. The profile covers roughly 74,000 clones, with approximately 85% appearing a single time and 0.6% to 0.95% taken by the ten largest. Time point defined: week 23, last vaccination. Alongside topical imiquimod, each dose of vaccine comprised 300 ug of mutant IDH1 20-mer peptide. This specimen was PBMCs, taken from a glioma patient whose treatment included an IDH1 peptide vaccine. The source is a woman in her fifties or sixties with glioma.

CDR3 nucleotide sequence: TGCAGTGCAAGGGGGGGTCGCGAGCAGTACTTC. This translates into CSARGGREQYF. The chain is built from TRBV20-1 and TRBJ2-7; D is perhaps TRBD2 (7 bases). CDR1 is DFQATT and CDR2 is SNEGSKA in the germline V gene (reference sequence). Deletions cut 6 bases from V and 6 bases from J, with 12 bases between. The CDR3 is 11 amino acids.

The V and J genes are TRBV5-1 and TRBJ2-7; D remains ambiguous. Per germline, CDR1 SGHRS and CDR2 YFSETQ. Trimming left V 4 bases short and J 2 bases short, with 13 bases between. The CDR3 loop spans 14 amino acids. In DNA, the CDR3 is TGCGCCAGCAGCCCCTCCTCCGGAGCCTACGAGCAGTACTTC. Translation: CASSPSSGAYEQYF.

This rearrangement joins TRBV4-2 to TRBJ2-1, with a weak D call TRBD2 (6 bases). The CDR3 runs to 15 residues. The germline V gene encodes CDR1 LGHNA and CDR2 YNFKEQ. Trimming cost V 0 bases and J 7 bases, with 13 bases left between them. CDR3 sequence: CASSQEGPGGNEQFF. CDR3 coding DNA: TGTGCCAGCAGCCAAGAAGGGCCAGGAGGGAATGAGCAGTTCTTC.

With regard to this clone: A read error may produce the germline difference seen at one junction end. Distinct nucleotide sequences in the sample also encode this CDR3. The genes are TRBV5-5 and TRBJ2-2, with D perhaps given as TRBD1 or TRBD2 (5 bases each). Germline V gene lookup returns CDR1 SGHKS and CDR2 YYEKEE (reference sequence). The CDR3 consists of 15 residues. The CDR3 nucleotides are TGTGCCAGCAGCTTGGCCAGGGCGGACACCGGGGAACTGTTTTTT. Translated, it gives CASSLARADTGELFF.

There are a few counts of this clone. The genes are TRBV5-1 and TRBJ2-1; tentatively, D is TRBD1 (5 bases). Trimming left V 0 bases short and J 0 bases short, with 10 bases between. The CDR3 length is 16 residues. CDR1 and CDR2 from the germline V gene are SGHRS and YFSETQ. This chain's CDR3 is CASSLGGSFSYNEQFF. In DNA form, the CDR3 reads TGCGCCAGCAGCTTGGGGGGCTCGTTCTCCTACAATGAGCAGTTCTTC.

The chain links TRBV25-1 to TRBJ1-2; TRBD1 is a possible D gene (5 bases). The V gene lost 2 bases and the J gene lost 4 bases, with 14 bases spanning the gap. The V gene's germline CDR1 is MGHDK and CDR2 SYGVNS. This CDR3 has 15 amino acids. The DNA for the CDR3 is TGTGCCAGCAGTGAACTTAAATGGGGCGTCTATGGCTACACCTTC. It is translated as CASSELKWGVYGYTF.

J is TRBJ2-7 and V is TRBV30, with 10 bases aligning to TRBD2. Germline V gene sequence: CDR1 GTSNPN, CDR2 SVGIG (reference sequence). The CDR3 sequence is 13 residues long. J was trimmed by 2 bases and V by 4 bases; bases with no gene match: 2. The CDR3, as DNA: TGTGCCTGGACAGCGGGAGGGCCCTACGAGCAGTACTTC. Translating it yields CAWTAGGPYEQYF.

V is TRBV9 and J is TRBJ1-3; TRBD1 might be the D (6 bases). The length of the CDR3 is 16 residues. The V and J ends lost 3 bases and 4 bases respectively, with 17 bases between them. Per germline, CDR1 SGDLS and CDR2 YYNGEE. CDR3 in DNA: TGTGCCAGCAGCGCGGGTCCAGGGGAGGCCGGAAACACCATATATTTT. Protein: CASSAGPGEAGNTIYF.

The CDR3 loop reads CASSGTGWEQYF. As DNA, the CDR3 is TGTGCCAGTAGTGGGACAGGGTGGGAGCAGTACTTC. This chain links TRBV19 with TRBJ2-7; 9 bases align to TRBD1. This CDR3 has 12 amino acids. The ends lost 5 bases at V and 7 bases at J; junction bases unmatched: 3. Germline CDR1 LNHDA, CDR2 SQIVND (reference sequence). Together with reference TRBV19 and TRBJ2-7, the CDR3 gives the full variable domain: DGGITQSPKYLFRKEGQNVTLSCEQNLNHDAMYWYRQDPGQGLRLIYYSQIVNDFQKGDIAEGYSVSREKKESFPLTVTSAQKNPTAFYLCASSGTGWEQYFGPGTRLTVT.

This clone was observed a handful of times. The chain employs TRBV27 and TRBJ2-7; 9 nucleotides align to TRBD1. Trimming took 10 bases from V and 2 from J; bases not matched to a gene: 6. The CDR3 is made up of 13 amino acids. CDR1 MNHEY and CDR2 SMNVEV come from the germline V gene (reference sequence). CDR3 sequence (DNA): TGTGCCACCATGAGACAGGGGGCCTACGAGCAGTACTTC. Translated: CATMRQGAYEQYF.

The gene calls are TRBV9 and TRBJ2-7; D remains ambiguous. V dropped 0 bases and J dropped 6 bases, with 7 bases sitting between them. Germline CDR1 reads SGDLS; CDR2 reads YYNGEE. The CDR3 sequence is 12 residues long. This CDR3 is CASSVAGREQYF. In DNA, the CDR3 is TGTGCCAGCAGCGTAGCTGGGCGCGAGCAGTACTTC.

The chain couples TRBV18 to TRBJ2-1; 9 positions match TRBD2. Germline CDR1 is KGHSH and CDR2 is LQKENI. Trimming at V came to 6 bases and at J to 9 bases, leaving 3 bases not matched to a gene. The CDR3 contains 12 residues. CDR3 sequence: CASSLAGSEQFF. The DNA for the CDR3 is TGTGCCAGCTCCCTAGCGGGGAGTGAGCAGTTCTTC.

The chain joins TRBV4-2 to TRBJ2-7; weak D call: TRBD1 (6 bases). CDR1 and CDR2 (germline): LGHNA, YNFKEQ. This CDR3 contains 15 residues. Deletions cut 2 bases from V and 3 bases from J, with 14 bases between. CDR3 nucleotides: TGTGCCAGCAGCCAACGCCGGGACAAGAGCTACGAGCAGTACTTC. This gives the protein CASSQRRDKSYEQYF.

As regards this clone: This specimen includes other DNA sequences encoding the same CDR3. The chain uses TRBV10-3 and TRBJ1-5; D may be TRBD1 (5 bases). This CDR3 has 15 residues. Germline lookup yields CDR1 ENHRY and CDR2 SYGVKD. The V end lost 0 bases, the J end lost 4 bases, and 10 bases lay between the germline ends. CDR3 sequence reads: CAISESTGGNQPQHF. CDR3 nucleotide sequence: TGTGCCATCAGTGAGTCGACCGGGGGAAATCAGCCCCAGCATTTT.

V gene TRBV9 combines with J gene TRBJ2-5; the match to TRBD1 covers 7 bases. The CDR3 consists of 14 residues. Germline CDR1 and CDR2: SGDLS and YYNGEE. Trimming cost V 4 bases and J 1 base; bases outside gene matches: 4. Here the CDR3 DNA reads TGTGCCAGCAGCAGGGGACAGTCCCAAGAGACCCAGTACTTC. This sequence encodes CASSRGQSQETQYF.

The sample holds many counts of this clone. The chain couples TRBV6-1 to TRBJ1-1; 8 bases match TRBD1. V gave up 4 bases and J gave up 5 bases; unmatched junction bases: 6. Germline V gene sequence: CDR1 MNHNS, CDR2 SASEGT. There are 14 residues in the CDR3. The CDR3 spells CASSGKDRETEAFF. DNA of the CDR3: TGTGCCAGCAGTGGGAAGGACAGGGAGACTGAAGCTTTCTTT.

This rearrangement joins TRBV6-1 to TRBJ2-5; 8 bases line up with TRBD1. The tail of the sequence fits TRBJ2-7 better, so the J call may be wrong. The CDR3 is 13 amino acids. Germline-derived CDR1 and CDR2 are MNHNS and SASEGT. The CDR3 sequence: CASSSDRVYEQYF. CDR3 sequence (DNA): TGTGCCAGCAGTTCGGACAGGGTCTACGAGCAGTACTTC.

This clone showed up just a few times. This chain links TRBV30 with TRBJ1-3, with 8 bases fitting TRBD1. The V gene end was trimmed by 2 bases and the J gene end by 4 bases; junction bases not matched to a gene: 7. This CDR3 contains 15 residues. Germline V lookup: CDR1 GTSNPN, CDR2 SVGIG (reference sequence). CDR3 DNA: TGTGCCTGGAGTTGGACAGGGAATACCGGAAACACCATATATTTT. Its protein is CAWSWTGNTGNTIYF.

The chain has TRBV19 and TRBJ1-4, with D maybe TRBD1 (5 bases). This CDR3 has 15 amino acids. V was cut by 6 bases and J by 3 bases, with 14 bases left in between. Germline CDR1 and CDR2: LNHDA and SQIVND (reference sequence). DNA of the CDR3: TGTGCCAGTAGCTCCCGGGGGTGGGCTAATGAAAAACTGTTTTTT. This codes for CASSSRGWANEKLFF.

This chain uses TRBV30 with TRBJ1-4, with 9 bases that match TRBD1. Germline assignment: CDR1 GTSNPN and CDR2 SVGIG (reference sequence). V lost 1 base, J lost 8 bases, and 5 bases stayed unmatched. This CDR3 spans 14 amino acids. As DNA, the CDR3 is TGTGCCTGGAGTGAGGGACAGGGAGGGGAAAAACTGTTTTTT. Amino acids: CAWSEGQGGEKLFF.